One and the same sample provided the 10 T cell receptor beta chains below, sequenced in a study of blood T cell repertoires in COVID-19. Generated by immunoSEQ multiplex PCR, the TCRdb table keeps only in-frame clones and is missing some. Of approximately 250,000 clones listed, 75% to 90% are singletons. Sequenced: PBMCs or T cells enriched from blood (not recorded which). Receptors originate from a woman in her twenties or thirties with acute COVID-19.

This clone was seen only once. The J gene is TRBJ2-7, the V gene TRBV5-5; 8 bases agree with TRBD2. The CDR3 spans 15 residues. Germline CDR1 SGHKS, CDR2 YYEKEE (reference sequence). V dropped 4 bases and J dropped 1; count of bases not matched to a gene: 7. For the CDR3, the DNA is TGTGCCAGCAGCCTCACAGCGGGAGCATCCTACGAGCAGTACTTC. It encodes CASSLTAGASYEQYF.

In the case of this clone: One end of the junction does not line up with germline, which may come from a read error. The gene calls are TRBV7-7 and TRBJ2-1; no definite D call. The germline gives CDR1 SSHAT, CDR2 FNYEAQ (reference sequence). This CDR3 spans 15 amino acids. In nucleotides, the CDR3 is TGTGCTAGCAGCTCCGGAGTATCCCAATACAATGAGCAGTTCTTC. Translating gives CASSSGVSQYNEQFF.

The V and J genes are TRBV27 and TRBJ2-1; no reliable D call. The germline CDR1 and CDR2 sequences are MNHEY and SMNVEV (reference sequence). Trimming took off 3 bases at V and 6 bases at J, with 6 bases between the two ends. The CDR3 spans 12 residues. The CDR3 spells CASSFLGNEQFF. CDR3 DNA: TGTGCCAGCAGTTTTCTAGGCAATGAGCAGTTCTTC.

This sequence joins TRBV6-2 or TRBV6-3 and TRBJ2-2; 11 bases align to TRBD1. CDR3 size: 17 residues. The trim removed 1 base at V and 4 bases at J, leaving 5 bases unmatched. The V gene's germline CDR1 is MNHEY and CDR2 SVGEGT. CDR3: CASSYLGQGARTGELFF. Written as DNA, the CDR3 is TGTGCCAGCAGTTACTTAGGACAGGGGGCGCGCACCGGGGAGCTGTTTTTT.

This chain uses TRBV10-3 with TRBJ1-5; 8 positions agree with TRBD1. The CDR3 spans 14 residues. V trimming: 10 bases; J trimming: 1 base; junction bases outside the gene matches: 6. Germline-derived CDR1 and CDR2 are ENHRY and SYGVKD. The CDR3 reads CATGGQVSNQPQHF. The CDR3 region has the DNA TGTGCCACTGGGGGACAGGTAAGCAATCAGCCCCAGCATTTT.

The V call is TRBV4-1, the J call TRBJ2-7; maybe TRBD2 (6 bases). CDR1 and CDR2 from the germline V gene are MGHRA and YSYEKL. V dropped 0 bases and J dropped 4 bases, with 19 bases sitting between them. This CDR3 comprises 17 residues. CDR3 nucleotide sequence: TGCGCCAGCAGCCAAGACTCGGACGGGGGTTGGGGGTACGAGCAGTACTTC. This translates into CASSQDSDGGWGYEQYF.

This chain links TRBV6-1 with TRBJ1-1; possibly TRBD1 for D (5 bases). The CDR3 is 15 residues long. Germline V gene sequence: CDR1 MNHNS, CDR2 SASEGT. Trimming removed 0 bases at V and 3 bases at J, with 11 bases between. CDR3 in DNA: TGTGCCAGCAGTGAAGCGCGGGGACTTTACACTGAAGCTTTCTTT. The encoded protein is CASSEARGLYTEAFF.

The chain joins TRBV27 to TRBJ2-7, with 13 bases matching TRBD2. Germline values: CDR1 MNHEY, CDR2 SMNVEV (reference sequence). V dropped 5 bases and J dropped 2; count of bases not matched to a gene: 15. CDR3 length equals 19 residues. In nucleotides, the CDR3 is TGTGCCAGCAGTCCTTCGTTAGGGACTAGCGGGATGAGGGCCTACGAGCAGTACTTC. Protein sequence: CASSPSLGTSGMRAYEQYF.

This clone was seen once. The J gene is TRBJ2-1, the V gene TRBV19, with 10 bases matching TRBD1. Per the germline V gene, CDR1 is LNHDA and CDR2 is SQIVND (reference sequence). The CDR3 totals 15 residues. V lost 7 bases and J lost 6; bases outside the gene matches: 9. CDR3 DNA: TGTGCCAGTACCGAGGCCGGGACAGGGGCCAATGAGCAGTTCTTC. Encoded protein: CASTEAGTGANEQFF.

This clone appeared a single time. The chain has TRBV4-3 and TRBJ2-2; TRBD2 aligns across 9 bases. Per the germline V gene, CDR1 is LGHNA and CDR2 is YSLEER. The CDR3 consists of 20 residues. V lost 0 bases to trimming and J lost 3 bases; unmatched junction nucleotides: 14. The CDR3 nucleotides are TGCGCCAGCAGCCAAGAATATGTAGCGGGAGTAATATCGGACACCGGGGAGCTGTTTTTT. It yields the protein CASSQEYVAGVISDTGELFF.